Following are 20 T cell receptor beta chains from one sample sequenced in a study of blood T cell repertoires in COVID-19 (dated by TCRdb to the early 2020s). Libraries were prepared through the immunoSEQ multiplex PCR assay. The immuneACCESS repertoire file appears here via TCRdb, limited to in-frame rearrangements. These files lack a portion of the clones; in checked studies, under half of the deficit traces to unresolved V genes, and the cause of the others is not known. This sample holds fewer than 300,000 clones; 84% were observed only once. The ten largest clones add up to 15% to 18% of the sample. Sequenced input: peripheral blood. The receptors were sampled from a person aged 65 to 79 with COVID-19, enrolled during active disease.

J is TRBJ2-1 and V is TRBV20-1; 8 nucleotides line up with TRBD2. Germline lookup yields CDR1 DFQATT and CDR2 SNEGSKA (reference sequence). The CDR3 has 16 residues. J was trimmed by 4 bases and V by 3 bases; bases with no gene match: 11. The CDR3 sequence: CSASPLPGGVYNEQFF. CDR3 coding DNA: TGCAGTGCTAGTCCACTTCCGGGAGGGGTTTACAATGAGCAGTTCTTC.

This clone was counted a single time. J is TRBJ2-2 and V is TRBV3-1 (or the pseudogene TRBV3-2); D might be TRBD1 (6 bases). Germline V CDR1 and CDR2: LGHDT, YNNKEL (reference sequence). The CDR3 loop spans 14 amino acids. Trimming removed 4 bases at V and 3 bases at J, with 9 bases between. CDR3 nucleotide sequence: TGTGCCAGCAGCCCGGGACATTACACCGGGGAGCTGTTTTTT. Protein sequence: CASSPGHYTGELFF.

The chain employs TRBV5-4 and TRBJ2-5, with 8 bases lining up with TRBD2. Germline trimming cut 0 bases from V and 7 bases from J; bases unmatched to any gene: 8. The germline CDR1 and CDR2 sequences are SGHNT and YYREEE (reference sequence). This CDR3 has 15 amino acids. In DNA, the CDR3 is TGTGCCAGCAGCTTGGCCGGGGGGGAGAAAGGGACCCAGTACTTC. Amino acids: CASSLAGGEKGTQYF.

The rearrangement uses TRBV30 and TRBJ1-4; 7 nucleotides align to TRBD1. Trimming took 2 bases from V and 8 from J; bases not matched to a gene: 5. The CDR3 is 13 amino acids. Germline CDR1 is GTSNPN and CDR2 is SVGIG (reference sequence). The CDR3 DNA reads TGTGCCTGGAGTTGGGACAGTCGAGAAAAACTGTTTTTT. The encoded protein is CAWSWDSREKLFF.

The rearrangement uses TRBV6-5 and TRBJ2-3; D is possibly TRBD1 (6 bases). V was pared by 6 bases and J by 7 bases, with 11 bases between. Germline V CDR1 and CDR2: MNHEY, SVGAGI. The CDR3 is 12 amino acids. CDR3 loop: CASSPQGYTQYF. For the CDR3, the DNA is TGTGCCAGCAGCCCACAGGGCTATACGCAGTATTTT.

The V gene is TRBV19, the J gene TRBJ1-6; possibly TRBD1 for D (5 bases). CDR3 length equals 14 residues. Trimming left V 5 bases short and J 7 bases short, with 12 bases between. CDR1 LNHDA and CDR2 SQIVND come from the germline V gene (reference sequence). The chain's CDR3 is CASSADSGNSPLHF. The CDR3 DNA follows: TGTGCCAGTAGTGCCGACAGTGGCAATTCACCCCTCCACTTT.

The genes are TRBV12-5 and TRBJ2-7, with 9 bases aligning to TRBD1. The CDR3 is 15 amino acids. The J segment lost 3 bases and the V segment lost 0 bases, leaving 3 bases of the junction unmatched. Germline lookup yields CDR1 LGHNT and CDR2 FRNRAP. As DNA, the CDR3 is TGTGCTAGTGGTTTGGTCGGGGGACAGGGCTACGAGCAGTACTTC. It codes for CASGLVGGQGYEQYF.

This clone was seen at least ten times. The chain joins TRBV6-2 or TRBV6-3 to TRBJ2-1; D may be TRBD2 (6 bases). From germline, CDR1 is MNHEY and CDR2 SVGEGT. V lost 2 bases and J lost 10, with 21 bases in between. The CDR3 is 16 amino acids. The CDR3 loop is CASSYQLAVNYGEQFF. CDR3 DNA sequence: TGTGCCAGCAGTTACCAGTTAGCGGTGAATTACGGGGAGCAGTTCTTC.

V usage is TRBV19 and J usage is TRBJ2-4; 8 nucleotides align to TRBD1. Losses at the gene ends were 4 bases for V and 0 bases for J; bases not matched to a gene: 2. Per germline, CDR1 LNHDA and CDR2 SQIVND (reference sequence). The CDR3 consists of 15 residues. In DNA form, the CDR3 reads TGTGCCAGTAGTACAGGGGGCCTAGCCAAAAACATTCAGTACTTC. Amino acids: CASSTGGLAKNIQYF.

The rearrangement links TRBV18 to TRBJ2-7; the match to TRBD1 covers 9 bases. From germline, CDR1 is KGHSH and CDR2 LQKENI. J was trimmed by 5 bases and V by 5 bases; bases with no gene match: 7. There are 14 residues in the CDR3. CDR3 sequence (DNA): TGTGCCAGCTCAAGGACAGGGGCTTCCGACGAGCAGTACTTC. It codes for CASSRTGASDEQYF.

The rearrangement uses TRBV28 and TRBJ1-2; no clear D. In germline, CDR1 is MDHEN, CDR2 SYDVKM. This CDR3 has 13 residues. Deletions cut 6 bases from V and 9 bases from J, with 17 bases between. CDR3 nucleotides: TGTGCCAGCAGCCTGGTGACTGTTTCGAGCTACACCTTC. Translated: CASSLVTVSSYTF.

This chain links TRBV27 with TRBJ2-1; 16 bases map to TRBD2. Germline trimming cut 4 bases from V and 9 bases from J; bases unmatched to any gene: 6. The CDR3 is 16 amino acids. Germline V gene lookup returns CDR1 MNHEY and CDR2 SMNVEV (reference sequence). The CDR3 DNA reads TGTGCCAGCAGTTCGGGACTAGCGGGAGGGCCAGGTGAGCAGTTCTTC. Its protein is CASSSGLAGGPGEQFF.

The genes are TRBV5-1 and TRBJ2-3; 10 positions agree with TRBD2. The CDR3 is made up of 15 amino acids. V dropped 3 bases and J dropped 4; count of bases not matched to a gene: 5. Germline assignment: CDR1 SGHRS and CDR2 YFSETQ. Here the CDR3 DNA reads TGCGCCAGCAGCTCCAAGCGGGAGGGCCCAGATACGCAGTATTTT. This translates into CASSSKREGPDTQYF.

This chain joins TRBV24-1 and TRBJ2-5, with D uncertain. The ends were cut back, 3 bases at V and 2 bases at J, with 6 bases in the middle. CDR3 length: 13 amino acids. Germline loops: CDR1 KGHDR, CDR2 SFDVKD. The CDR3 region is CATSDGSQETQYF. CDR3 bases: TGTGCCACCAGTGATGGCAGTCAAGAGACCCAGTACTTC.

The J gene is TRBJ1-2, the V gene TRBV5-4; no reliable D call. The CDR3 consists of 14 residues. V lost 0 bases and J lost 4, with 10 bases in between. Germline CDR1 is SGHNT and CDR2 is YYREEE (reference sequence). CDR3 amino acids: CASSLDRGFYGYTF. CDR3 nucleotide sequence: TGTGCCAGCAGCTTGGATAGAGGATTCTATGGCTACACCTTC.

This sequence joins TRBV7-9 and TRBJ1-3; TRBD1 might be the D (5 bases). The V end lost 1 base, the J end lost 8 bases, and 15 bases lay between the germline ends. The CDR3 has 15 amino acids. CDR1 and CDR2 from the germline V gene are SEHNR and FQNEAQ (reference sequence). Here the CDR3 reads CASSLEPQGRDTIYF. The DNA for the CDR3 is TGTGCCAGCAGCTTAGAACCCCAGGGCAGGGACACCATATATTTT.

For this clone: At one end the junction does not follow the germline gene, possibly because of a read error. The genes are TRBV5-3 and TRBJ1-2; perhaps TRBD1 as D (5 bases). TRBV5-3 qualifies as an ORF whose function is uncertain. The length of the CDR3 is 11 residues. The CDR3 loop reads CARRSLPGCPF. CDR3 coding DNA: TGTGCCAGAAGAAGTCTGCCAGGGTGCCCCTTC.

V gene TRBV6-5 combines with J gene TRBJ1-2, with 10 bases fitting TRBD1. CDR1 is MNHEY and CDR2 is SVGAGI in the germline V gene. CDR3 length: 14 amino acids. V lost 3 bases, J lost 5 bases, and 3 bases stayed unmatched. CDR3 sequence: CASSYAGQGYGYTF. In DNA form, the CDR3 reads TGTGCCAGCAGTTATGCGGGACAGGGGTATGGCTACACCTTC.

The V and J genes are TRBV30 and TRBJ2-7; 8 bases line up with TRBD1. This CDR3 comprises 12 residues. With V trimmed by 4 bases and J by 5 bases, 4 bases remained unmatched. Germline CDR1 reads GTSNPN; CDR2 reads SVGIG (reference sequence). CDR3 sequence reads: CAWKTGAHEQYF. Written as DNA, the CDR3 is TGTGCCTGGAAGACAGGGGCCCACGAGCAGTACTTC.

The chain links TRBV5-1 to TRBJ1-2, with D possibly matching TRBD1 (5 bases). Germline CDR1 reads SGHRS; CDR2 reads YFSETQ. V lost 2 bases, J lost 5 bases, and 13 bases lay in between. The CDR3 is 14 amino acids. The DNA of the CDR3 is TGCGCCAGCAGCTTCCAGCCGACAGTTTATGGCTACACCTTC. This translates into CASSFQPTVYGYTF.